This note documents a single TCR beta chain sequence. Recovered status in Cohort 3 required two negative PCRs, clearance, or symptom resolution. The data were taken from a study of blood T cell repertoires in COVID-19. There are 13 residues in the CDR3. With 6 bases removed from V and 8 bases from J, the gap between germline ends came to 16 bases. In the authors' methods: Reference gene primers were amplified, and this amplification served to estimate nucleated cell counts. The data were produced by immunoSEQ multiplex PCR, yet TCRdb's version contains in-frame clones alone and is incomplete. V and J calls and clone size are as listed in that table; D and trimming were resolved from the DNA. The sample lists around 310,000 clones; just under 90% were seen once.

This chain joins TRBV12-3 or TRBV12-4 and TRBJ1-2; no definite D call. The TCR comes from a woman in her 30s who had recovered from COVID-19. The sequenced sample was PBMCs or T cells enriched from blood (not recorded which). CDR3 in DNA: TGTGCCAGCAGCCCCACGCGGGAGACAGGCTACACCTTC. This sequence encodes CASSPTRETGYTF.